A selection of T cell receptor beta chains follows, all from one sample in a study of blood T cell repertoires in COVID-19. Data came from immunoSEQ multiplex PCR; TCRdb stores just in-frame clones and leaves some out. The sample records about 200,000 clones, more than 70% being singletons. Sequencing input: PBMCs or T cells enriched from blood (not recorded which). The origin of the receptors is a woman in her 40s with acute COVID-19. The CDR3 runs from the conserved cysteine through the conserved F or W. D genes are given only for firm matches. Clone size appears in some rows only: once, few, many, or a class for an expanded clone.

v_gene: TRBV5-4
d_gene: -
abundance: -
j_gene: TRBJ1-6
CDR3nt: TGTGCCAGCAACAAAAAAGAGGGAAATTCACCCCTCCACTTT
CDR3aa: CASNKKEGNSPLHF

v_gene: TRBV10-3
d_gene: TRBD1
abundance: few
j_gene: TRBJ2-2
CDR3nt: TGTGCCACTCGACAGGGGCGTACCGGGGAGCTGTTTTTT
CDR3aa: CATRQGRTGELFF

v_gene: TRBV18
d_gene: TRBD1
abundance: -
j_gene: TRBJ1-5
CDR3nt: TGTGCCAGCTCACTGGGGACAGGGGCCCAGCCCCAGCATTTT
CDR3aa: CASSLGTGAQPQHF

v_gene: TRBV5-4
d_gene: TRBD1
abundance: once
j_gene: TRBJ1-1
CDR3nt: TGTGCCAGCAGCTTGCCAGGACAGGGTCGAGGGAACACTGAAGCTTTCTTT
CDR3aa: CASSLPGQGRGNTEAFF

v_gene: TRBV6-4
d_gene: -
abundance: -
j_gene: TRBJ1-1
CDR3nt: TGTGCCAGCAGTGACTCAGCTACGGGGGGCGATTTGATGAACACTGAAGCTTTCTTT
CDR3aa: CASSDSATGGDLMNTEAFF

v_gene: TRBV28
d_gene: TRBD2
abundance: -
j_gene: TRBJ2-7
CDR3nt: TGTGCCAGCAGTTCCGCCGGGACTAGCGGGACCCTCTCCTACGAGCAGTACTTC
CDR3aa: CASSSAGTSGTLSYEQYF

v_gene: TRBV9
d_gene: -
abundance: -
j_gene: TRBJ1-2
CDR3nt: TGTGCCAGCAGCGCCGCTAACTATGGCTACACCTTC
CDR3aa: CASSAANYGYTF

v_gene: TRBV19
d_gene: TRBD1
abundance: -
j_gene: TRBJ2-1
CDR3nt: TGTGCCAGTAGTCCGGGACAGGGCCAGGCATACAATGAGCAGTTCTTC
CDR3aa: CASSPGQGQAYNEQFF

v_gene: TRBV4-2
d_gene: -
abundance: -
j_gene: TRBJ2-1
CDR3nt: TGTGCCAGCAGCCAAGATATGAATGAGCAGTTCTTC
CDR3aa: CASSQDMNEQFF

v_gene: TRBV29-1
d_gene: TRBD1
abundance: -
j_gene: TRBJ1-1
CDR3nt: TGCAGCGTTACGACAGGGGGCATGGCTTTCTTT
CDR3aa: CSVTTGGMAFF

v_gene: TRBV10-3
d_gene: TRBD2
abundance: -
j_gene: TRBJ2-5
CDR3nt: TGTGCCATCAGTGGCAGGGGGCTAGCGGGAGGAGAGACCCAGTACTTC
CDR3aa: CAISGRGLAGGETQYF

v_gene: TRBV18
d_gene: TRBD1
abundance: -
j_gene: TRBJ1-6
CDR3nt: TGTGCCAGCACTCGGGACAGGGTCGGATCACCCCTCCACTTT
CDR3aa: CASTRDRVGSPLHF